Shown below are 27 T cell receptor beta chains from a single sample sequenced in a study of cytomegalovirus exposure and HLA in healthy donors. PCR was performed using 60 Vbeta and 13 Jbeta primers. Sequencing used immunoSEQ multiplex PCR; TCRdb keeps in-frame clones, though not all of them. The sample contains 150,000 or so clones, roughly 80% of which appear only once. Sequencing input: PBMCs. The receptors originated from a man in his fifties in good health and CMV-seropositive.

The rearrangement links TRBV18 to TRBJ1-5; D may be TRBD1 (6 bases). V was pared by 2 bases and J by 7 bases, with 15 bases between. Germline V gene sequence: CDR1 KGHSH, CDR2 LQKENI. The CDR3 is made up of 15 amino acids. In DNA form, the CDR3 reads TGTGCCAGCTCACCAACGCCAGGGGAAGGGCAGCCCCAGCATTTT. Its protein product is CASSPTPGEGQPQHF.

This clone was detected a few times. CDR3 coding DNA: TGTGCCAGCAGCCCGAGCGGGGGGTTGTACAATGAGCAGTTCTTC. It translates to CASSPSGGLYNEQFF. The chain joins TRBV7-3 to TRBJ2-1; the match to TRBD2 covers 9 bases. J lost 4 bases, V lost 5 bases, and 6 bases had no gene match. Per germline, CDR1 SGHTA and CDR2 FQGTGA. The length of the CDR3 is 15 residues.

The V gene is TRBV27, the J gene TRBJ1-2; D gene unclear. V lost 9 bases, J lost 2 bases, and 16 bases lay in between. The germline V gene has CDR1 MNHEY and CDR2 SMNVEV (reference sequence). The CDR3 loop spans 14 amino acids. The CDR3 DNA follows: TGTGCCAGTCGCCCGGCAGGTCTAAACTATGGCTACACCTTC. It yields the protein CASRPAGLNYGYTF.

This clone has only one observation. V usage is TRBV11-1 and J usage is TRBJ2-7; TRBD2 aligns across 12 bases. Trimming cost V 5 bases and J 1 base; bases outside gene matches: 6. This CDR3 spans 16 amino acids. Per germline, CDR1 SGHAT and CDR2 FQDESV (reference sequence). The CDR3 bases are TGTGCCAGCAGCCCCTCGACTAGCGGGGGATCCTACGAGCAGTACTTC. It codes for CASSPSTSGGSYEQYF. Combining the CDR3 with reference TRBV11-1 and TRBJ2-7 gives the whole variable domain EAEVAQSPRYKITEKSQAVAFWCDPISGHATLYWYRQILGQGPELLVQFQDESVVDDSQLPKDRFSAERLKGVDSTLKIQPAELGDSAMYLCASSPSTSGGSYEQYFGPGTRLTVT.

This chain's CDR3 is CASSERVTSGSGHEQYF. DNA for the CDR3: TGTGCCAGCAGTGAAAGGGTGACTAGCGGGAGTGGTCACGAGCAGTACTTC. The gene calls are TRBV2 and TRBJ2-7, with 12 positions matching TRBD2. V lost 2 bases and J lost 5; bases outside the gene matches: 10. CDR3 length: 17 amino acids. Germline lookup yields CDR1 SNHLY and CDR2 FYNNEI. Complete variable domain (other parts from reference TRBV2 and TRBJ2-7): EPEVTQTPSHQVTQMGQEVILRCVPISNHLYFYWYRQILGQKVEFLVSFYNNEISEKSEIFDDQFSVERPDGSNFTLKIRSTKLEDSAMYFCASSERVTSGSGHEQYFGPGTRLTVT.

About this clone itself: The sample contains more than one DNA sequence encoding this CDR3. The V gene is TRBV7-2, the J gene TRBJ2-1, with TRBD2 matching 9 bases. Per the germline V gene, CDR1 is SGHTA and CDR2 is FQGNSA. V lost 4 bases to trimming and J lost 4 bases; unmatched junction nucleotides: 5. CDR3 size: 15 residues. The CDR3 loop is CASSSTSGQYNEQFF. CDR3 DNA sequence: TGTGCCAGCAGCTCTACTAGCGGGCAATACAATGAGCAGTTCTTC.

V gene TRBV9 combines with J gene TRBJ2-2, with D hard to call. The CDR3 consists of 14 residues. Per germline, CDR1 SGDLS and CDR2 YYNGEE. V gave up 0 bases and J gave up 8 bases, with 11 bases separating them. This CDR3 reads CASSVVSRGGELFF. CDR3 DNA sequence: TGTGCCAGCAGCGTAGTGTCACGAGGTGGGGAGCTGTTTTTT.

CDR3 nucleotides: TGCAGCGTTGACAGGACAGGGAGTGCCTATGGCTACACCTTC. Translated: CSVDRTGSAYGYTF. The chain is built from TRBV29-1 and TRBJ1-2, with 8 nucleotides matching TRBD1. The germline gives CDR1 SQVTM, CDR2 ANQGSEA. V dropped 3 bases and J dropped 4; count of bases not matched to a gene: 7. This CDR3 has 14 amino acids.

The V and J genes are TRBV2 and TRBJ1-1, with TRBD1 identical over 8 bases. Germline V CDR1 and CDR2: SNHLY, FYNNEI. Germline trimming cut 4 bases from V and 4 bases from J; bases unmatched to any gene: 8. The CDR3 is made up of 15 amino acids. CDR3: CASSGQGLESTEAFF. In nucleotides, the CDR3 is TGTGCCAGCAGTGGACAGGGGTTGGAGAGCACTGAAGCTTTCTTT.

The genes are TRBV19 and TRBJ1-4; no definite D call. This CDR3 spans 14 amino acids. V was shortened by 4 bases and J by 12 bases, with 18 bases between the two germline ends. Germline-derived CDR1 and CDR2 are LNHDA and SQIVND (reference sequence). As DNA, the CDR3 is TGTGCCAGTAGTACGACAATATCCGGTTTTGAACTGTTTTTT. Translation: CASSTTISGFELFF.

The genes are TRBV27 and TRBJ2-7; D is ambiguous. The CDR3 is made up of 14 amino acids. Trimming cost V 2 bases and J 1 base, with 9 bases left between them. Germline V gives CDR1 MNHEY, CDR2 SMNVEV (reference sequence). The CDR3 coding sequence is TGTGCCAGCAGTTTACGAGCGCTATCCTACGAGCAGTACTTC. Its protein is CASSLRALSYEQYF.

The CDR3, as DNA: TGTGCCAGCACACAACACGGTACAGTTCATACGCAGTATTTT. It is translated as CASTQHGTVHTQYF. The rearrangement uses TRBV28 and TRBJ2-3; D is unresolved. The CDR3 totals 14 residues. The ends were cut back, 7 bases at V and 7 bases at J, with 18 bases in the middle. Germline values: CDR1 MDHEN, CDR2 SYDVKM. Full variable domain (outside the CDR3, taken from reference TRBV28 and TRBJ2-3): DVKVTQSSRYLVKRTGEKVFLECVQDMDHENMFWYRQDPGLGLRLIYFSYDVKMKEKGDIPEGYSVSREKKERFSLILESASTNQTSMYLCASTQHGTVHTQYFGPGTRLTVL.

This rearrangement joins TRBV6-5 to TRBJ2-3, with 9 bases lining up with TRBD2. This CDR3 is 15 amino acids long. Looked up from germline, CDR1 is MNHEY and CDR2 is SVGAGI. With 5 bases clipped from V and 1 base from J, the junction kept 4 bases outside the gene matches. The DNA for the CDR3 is TGTGCCAGCAGTCGTTGGACTAGCGGCACAGATACGCAGTATTTT. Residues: CASSRWTSGTDTQYF.

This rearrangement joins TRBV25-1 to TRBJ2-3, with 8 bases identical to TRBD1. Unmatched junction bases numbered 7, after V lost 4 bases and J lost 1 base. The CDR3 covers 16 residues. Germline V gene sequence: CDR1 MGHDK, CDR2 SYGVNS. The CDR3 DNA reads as TGTGCCAGCAGTGGCCAGGGGACAGGAGGCACAGATACGCAGTATTTT. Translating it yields CASSGQGTGGTDTQYF.

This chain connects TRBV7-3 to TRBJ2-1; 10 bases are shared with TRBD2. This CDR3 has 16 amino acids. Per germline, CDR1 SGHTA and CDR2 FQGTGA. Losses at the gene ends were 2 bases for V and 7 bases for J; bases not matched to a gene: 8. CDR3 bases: TGTGCCAGCAGCTTAGGTATTCTAGCGGGAGTAAATGAGCAGTTCTTC. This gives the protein CASSLGILAGVNEQFF.

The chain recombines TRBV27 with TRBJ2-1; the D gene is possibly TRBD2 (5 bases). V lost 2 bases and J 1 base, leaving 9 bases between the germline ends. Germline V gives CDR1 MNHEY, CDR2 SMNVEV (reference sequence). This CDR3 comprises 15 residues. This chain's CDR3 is CASSLSRGSYNEQFF. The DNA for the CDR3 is TGTGCCAGCAGTTTAAGTCGGGGATCCTACAATGAGCAGTTCTTC.

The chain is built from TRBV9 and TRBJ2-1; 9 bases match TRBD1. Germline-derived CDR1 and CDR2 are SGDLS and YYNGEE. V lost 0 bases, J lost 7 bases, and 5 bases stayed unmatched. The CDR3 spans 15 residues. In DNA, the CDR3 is TGTGCCAGCAGCGTAGAACGACAGGGGGTGAATGAGCAGTTCTTC. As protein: CASSVERQGVNEQFF.

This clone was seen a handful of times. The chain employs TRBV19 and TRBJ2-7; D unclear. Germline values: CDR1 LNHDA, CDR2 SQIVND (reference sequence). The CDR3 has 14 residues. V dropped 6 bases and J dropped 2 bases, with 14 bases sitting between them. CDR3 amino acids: CASSPTSLTYEQYF. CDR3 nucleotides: TGTGCCAGTAGCCCAACCTCACTAACCTACGAGCAGTACTTC. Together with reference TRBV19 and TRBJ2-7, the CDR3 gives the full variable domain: DGGITQSPKYLFRKEGQNVTLSCEQNLNHDAMYWYRQDPGQGLRLIYYSQIVNDFQKGDIAEGYSVSREKKESFPLTVTSAQKNPTAFYLCASSPTSLTYEQYFGPGTRLTVT.

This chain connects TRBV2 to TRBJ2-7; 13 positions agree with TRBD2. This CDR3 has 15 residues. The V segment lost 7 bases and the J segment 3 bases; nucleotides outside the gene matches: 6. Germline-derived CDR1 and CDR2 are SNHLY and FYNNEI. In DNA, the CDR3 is TGTGCCAGCAACATAGGGACTAGCGGGATCTACGAGCAGTACTTC. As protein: CASNIGTSGIYEQYF.

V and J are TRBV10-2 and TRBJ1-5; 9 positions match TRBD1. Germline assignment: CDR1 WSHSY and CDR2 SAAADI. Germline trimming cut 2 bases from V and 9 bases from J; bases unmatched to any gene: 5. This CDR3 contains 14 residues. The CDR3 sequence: CASSETGGYRPQHF. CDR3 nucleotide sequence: TGCGCCAGCAGTGAGACAGGGGGCTATCGGCCCCAGCATTTT.

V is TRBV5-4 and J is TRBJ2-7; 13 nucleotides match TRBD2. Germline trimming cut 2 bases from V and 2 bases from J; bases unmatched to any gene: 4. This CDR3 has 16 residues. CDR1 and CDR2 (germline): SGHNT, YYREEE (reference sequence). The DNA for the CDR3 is TGTGCCAGCAGCTTAGGGACTAGCGGGGTCCCCTACGAGCAGTACTTC. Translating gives CASSLGTSGVPYEQYF.

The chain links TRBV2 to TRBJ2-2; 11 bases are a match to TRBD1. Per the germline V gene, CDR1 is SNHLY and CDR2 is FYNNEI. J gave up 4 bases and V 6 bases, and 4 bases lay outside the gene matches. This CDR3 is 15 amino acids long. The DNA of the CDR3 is TGTGCCAGCAGCTGGACAGGGGGCCGCACCGGGGAGCTGTTTTTT. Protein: CASSWTGGRTGELFF.

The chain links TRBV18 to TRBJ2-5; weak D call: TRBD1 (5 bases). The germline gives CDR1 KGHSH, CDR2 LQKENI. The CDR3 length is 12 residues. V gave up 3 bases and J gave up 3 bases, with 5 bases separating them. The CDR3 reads CASSPREETQYF. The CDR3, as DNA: TGTGCCAGCTCACCCAGGGAAGAGACCCAGTACTTC.

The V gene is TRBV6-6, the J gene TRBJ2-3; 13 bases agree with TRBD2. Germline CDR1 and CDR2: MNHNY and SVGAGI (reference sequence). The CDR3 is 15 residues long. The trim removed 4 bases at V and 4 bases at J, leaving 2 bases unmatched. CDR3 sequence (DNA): TGTGCCAGCAGTTGGACTAGCGGGAGTGCAGATACGCAGTATTTT. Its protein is CASSWTSGSADTQYF.

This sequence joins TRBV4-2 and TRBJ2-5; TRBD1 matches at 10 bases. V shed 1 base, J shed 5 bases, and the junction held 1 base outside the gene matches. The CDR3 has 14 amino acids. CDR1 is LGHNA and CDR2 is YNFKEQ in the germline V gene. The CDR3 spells CASSQGDRGETQYF. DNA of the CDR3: TGTGCCAGCAGCCAAGGGGACAGGGGCGAGACCCAGTACTTC.

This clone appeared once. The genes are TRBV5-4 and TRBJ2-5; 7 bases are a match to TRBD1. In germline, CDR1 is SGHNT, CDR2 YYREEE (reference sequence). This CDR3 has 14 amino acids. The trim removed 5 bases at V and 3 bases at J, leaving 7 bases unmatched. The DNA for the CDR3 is TGTGCCAGCAGGGCCGGGACAGCCAAAGAGACCCAGTACTTC. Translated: CASRAGTAKETQYF.

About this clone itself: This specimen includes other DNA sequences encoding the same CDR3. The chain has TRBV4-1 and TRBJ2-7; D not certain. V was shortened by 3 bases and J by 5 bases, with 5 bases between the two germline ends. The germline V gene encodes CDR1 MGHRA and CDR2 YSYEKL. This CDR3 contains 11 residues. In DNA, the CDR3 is TGCGCCAGCAGCCATGACAACGAGCAGTACTTC. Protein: CASSHDNEQYF.